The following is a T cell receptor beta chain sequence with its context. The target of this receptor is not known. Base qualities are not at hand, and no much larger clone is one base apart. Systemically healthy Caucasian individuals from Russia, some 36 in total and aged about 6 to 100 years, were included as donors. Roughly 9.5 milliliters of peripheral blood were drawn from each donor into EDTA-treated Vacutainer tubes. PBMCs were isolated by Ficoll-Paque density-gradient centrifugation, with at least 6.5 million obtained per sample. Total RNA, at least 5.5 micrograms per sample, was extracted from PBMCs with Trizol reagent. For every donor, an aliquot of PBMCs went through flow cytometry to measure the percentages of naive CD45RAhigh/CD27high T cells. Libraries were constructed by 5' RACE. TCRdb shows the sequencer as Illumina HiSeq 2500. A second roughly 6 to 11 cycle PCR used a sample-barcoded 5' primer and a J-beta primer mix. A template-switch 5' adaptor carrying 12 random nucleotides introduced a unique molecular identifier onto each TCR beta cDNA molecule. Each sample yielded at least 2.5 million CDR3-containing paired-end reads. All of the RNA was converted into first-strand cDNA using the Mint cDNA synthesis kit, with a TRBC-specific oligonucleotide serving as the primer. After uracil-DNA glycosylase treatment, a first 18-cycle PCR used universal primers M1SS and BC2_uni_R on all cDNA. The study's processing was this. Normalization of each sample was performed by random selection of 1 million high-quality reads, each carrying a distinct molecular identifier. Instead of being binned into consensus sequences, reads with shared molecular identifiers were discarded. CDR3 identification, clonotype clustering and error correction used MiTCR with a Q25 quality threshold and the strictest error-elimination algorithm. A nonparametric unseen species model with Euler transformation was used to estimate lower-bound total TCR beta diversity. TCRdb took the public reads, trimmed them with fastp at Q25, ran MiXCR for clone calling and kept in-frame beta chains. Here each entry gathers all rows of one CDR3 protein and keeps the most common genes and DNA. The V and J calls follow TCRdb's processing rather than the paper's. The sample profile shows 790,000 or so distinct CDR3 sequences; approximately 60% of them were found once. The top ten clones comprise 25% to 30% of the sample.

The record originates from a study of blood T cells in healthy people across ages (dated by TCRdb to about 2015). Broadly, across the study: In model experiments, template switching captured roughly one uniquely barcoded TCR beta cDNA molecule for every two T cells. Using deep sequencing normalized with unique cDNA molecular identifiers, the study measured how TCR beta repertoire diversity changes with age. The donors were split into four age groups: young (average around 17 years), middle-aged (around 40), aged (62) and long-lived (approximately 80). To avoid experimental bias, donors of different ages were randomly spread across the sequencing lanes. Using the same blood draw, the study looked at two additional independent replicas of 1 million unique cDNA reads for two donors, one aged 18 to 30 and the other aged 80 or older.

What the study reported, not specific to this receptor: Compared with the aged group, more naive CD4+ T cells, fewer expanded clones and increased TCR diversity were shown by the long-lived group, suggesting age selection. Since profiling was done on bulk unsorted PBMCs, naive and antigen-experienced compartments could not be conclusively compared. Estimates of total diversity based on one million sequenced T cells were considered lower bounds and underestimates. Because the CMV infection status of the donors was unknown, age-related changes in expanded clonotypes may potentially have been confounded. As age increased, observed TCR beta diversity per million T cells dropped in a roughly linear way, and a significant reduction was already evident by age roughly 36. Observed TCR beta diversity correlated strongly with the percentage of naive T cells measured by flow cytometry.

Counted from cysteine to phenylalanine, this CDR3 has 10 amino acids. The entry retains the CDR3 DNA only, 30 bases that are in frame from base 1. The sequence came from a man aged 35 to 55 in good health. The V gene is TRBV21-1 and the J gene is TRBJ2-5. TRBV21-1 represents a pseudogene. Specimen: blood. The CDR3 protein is CASSKVYQYF. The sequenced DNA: TGTGCCAGCAGCAAAGTTTATCAGTACTTC.